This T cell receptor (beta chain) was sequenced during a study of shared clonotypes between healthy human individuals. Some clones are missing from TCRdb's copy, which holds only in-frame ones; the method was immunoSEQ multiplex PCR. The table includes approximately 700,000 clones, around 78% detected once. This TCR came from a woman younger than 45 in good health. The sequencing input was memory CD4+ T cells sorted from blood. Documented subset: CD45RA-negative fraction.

The DNA for the CDR3 is TGCGCCAGCAAAGACAGGACTGGGGCCAACGTCCTGACTTTC. It yields the protein CASKDRTGANVLTF. The V and J genes are TRBV5-1 and TRBJ2-6; weak D call: TRBD1 (6 bases). Trimming pared 6 bases from V and 2 bases from J, leaving 9 bases between. From germline, CDR1 is SGHRS and CDR2 YFSETQ. The CDR3 sequence is 14 residues long.